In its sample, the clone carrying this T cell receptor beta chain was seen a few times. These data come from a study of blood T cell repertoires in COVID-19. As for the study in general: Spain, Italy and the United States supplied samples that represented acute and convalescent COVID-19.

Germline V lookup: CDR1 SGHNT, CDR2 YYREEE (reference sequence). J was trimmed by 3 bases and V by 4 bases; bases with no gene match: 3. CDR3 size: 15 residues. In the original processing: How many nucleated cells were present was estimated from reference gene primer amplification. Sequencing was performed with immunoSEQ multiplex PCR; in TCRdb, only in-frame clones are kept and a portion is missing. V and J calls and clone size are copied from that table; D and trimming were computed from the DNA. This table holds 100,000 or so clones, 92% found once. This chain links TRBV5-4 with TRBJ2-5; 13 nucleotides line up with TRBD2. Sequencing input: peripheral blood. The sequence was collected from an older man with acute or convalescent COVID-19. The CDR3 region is CASSPLAGGEETQYF. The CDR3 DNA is TGTGCCAGCAGCCCACTAGCGGGGGGGGAAGAGACCCAGTACTTC.